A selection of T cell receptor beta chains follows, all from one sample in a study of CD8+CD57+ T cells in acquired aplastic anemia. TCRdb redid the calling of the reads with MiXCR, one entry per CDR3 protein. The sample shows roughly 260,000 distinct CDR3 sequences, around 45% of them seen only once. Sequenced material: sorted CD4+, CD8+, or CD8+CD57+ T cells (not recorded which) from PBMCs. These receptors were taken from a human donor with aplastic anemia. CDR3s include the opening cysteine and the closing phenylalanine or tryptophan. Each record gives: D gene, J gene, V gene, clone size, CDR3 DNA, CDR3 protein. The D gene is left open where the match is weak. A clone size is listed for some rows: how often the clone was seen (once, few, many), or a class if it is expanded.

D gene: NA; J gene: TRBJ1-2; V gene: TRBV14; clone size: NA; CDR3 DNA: TGTGCCAGCAGCCAGTCAGACTATGGCTACACCTTC; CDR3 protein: CASSQSDYGYTF
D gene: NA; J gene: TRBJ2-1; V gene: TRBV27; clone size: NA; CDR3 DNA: TGTGCCAGCAGTTTGAAAGACCATACATACAATGAGCAGTTCTTC; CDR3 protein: CASSLKDHTYNEQFF
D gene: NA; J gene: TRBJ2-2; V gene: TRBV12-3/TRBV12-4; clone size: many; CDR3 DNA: TGTGCCAGCAGGGGTGAGGCCGGGGAGCTGTTTTTT; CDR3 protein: CASRGEAGELFF
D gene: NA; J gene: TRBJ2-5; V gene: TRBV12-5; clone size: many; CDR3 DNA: TGTGCTAGTGGGGACATGGGGGAAGAGACCCAGTACTTC; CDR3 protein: CASGDMGEETQYF
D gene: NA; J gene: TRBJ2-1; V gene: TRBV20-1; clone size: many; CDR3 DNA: TGCAGTGCTAGAGATTTTGGGACGGGTGAAACCTTCTACAATGAGCAGTTCTTC; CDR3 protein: CSARDFGTGETFYNEQFF
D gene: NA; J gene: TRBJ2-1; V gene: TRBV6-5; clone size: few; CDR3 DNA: TGTGCCAGCAGTTACGGGGGGCCCTACAATGAGCAGTTCTTC; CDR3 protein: CASSYGGPYNEQFF
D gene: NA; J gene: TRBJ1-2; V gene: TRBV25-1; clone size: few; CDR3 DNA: TGTGCCAGCAGTGTGAATCAGGTTGGCTACACCTTC; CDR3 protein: CASSVNQVGYTF
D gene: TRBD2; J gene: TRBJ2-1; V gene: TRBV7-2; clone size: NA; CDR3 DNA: TGTGCCAGCAAAATGGGAGGGAGGTACAATGAGCAGTTCTTC; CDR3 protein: CASKMGGRYNEQFF
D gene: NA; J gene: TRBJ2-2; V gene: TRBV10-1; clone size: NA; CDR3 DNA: TGCGCCAGCACAGACACAAACACCGGGGAGCTGTTTTTT; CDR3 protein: CASTDTNTGELFF
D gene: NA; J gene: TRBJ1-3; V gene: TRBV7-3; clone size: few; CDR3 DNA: TGTGCCAGCAGCTTAGACTCTGGAAACACCATATATTTT; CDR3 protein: CASSLDSGNTIYF
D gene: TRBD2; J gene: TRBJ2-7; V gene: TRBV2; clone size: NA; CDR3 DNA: TGTGCCAGCCGAGAGCGGGGCTCCTTACTAGAGCAGCACTTC; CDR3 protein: CASRERGSLLEQHF
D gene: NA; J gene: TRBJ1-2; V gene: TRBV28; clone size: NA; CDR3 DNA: TGTGCCAGCAGCCCCTCTATCTTGGGCGACTATGGCTACACCTTC; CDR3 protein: CASSPSILGDYGYTF
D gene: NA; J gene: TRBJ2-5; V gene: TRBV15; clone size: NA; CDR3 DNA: TGTGCCACCAGCCCGGACACCAAAGAGACCCAGTACTTC; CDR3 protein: CATSPDTKETQYF
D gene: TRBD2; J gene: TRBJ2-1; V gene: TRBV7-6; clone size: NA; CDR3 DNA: TGTGCCAGCAGCTTAGGTGGGGGACTAGCGGAGCCGTACAATGAGCAGTTCTTC; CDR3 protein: CASSLGGGLAEPYNEQFF
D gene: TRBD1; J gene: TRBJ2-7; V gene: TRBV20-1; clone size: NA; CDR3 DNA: TGCAGTGCCGGGACAGGGGCCGACGAGCAGTACTTC; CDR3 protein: CSAGTGADEQYF
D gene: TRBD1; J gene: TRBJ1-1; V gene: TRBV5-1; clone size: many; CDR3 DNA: TGCGCCAGCAGCCCCGGGGACAGGGGGGACACTGAAGCTTTCTTT; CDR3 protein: CASSPGDRGDTEAFF
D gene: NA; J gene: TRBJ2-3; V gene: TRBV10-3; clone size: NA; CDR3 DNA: TGTGCCATCAGTGAGTCTTTAGTTGGGCTAGCCAATGAGCAGTATTTT; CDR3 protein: CAISESLVGLANEQYF
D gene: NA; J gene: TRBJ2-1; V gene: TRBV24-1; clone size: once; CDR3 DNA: TGTGCCACCATGGGCACGGGTATCCATGAGCAGTTCTTC; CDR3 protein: CATMGTGIHEQFF
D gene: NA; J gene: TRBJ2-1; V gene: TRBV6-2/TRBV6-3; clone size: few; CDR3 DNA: TGTGCCAGCAGTTACTCTCGCGGGACTTCCTACAATGAGCAGTTCTTC; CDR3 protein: CASSYSRGTSYNEQFF
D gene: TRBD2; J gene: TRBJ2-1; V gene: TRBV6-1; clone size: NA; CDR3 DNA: TGTGCCAGCAGTCCGGGACCAGCGGGATCCTACAATGAGCAGTTCTTC; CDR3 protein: CASSPGPAGSYNEQFF
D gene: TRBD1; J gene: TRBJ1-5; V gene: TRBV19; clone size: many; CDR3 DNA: TGTGCCAGTAGTATTTCCACAGGGGGCGCGGAACAGCCCCAGCATTTT; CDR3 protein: CASSISTGGAEQPQHF
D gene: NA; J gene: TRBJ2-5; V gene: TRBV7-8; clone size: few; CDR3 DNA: TGTGCCAGCAGCTTAGAGGCGTACCAAGAGACCCAGTACTTC; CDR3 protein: CASSLEAYQETQYF
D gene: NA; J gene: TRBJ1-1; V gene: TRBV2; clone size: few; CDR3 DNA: TGTGCCAGCAGTTTTTCGGTATTCGAAAGGAACACTGAAGCTTTCTTT; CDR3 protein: CASSFSVFERNTEAFF
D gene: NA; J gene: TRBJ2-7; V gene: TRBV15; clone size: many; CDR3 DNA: TGTGCCACCTCCAGGTCGGTGGGGAACCCCTACGAGCAGTACTTC; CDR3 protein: CATSRSVGNPYEQYF
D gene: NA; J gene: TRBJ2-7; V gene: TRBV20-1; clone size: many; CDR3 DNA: TGCAGTGCTAGGGGTTTGTACCTGGGCTACGAGCAGTACTTC; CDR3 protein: CSARGLYLGYEQYF
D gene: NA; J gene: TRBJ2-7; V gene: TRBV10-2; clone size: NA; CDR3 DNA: TGCGCCACCGTTAGGGCGTCTTCCTACGAGCAGTACTTC; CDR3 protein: CATVRASSYEQYF
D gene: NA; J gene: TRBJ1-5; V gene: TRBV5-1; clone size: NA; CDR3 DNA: TGCGCCAGCAATAGCAATCAGCCCCAGCATTTT; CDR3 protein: CASNSNQPQHF
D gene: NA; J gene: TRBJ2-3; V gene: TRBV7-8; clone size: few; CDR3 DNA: TGTGCCAGCAGCTTCGCGGGTGTCACAGATACGCAGTATTTT; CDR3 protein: CASSFAGVTDTQYF
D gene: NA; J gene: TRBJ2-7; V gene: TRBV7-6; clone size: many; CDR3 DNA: TGTGCCAGCAGCATTAACAGGGCTTGGGACGAGCAGTACTTC; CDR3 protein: CASSINRAWDEQYF